The 12 T cell receptor beta chains given below trace back to one sample, sequenced in a study of technical replicates of blood from several donors. The table came from immunoSEQ multiplex PCR; TCRdb's copy has only in-frame clones and leaves some out. The sample contains tens of thousands of clones, 95% to 97% of which appear only once. Sample: T cells isolated from PBMCs. These receptors all come from a human donor in good health.

The CDR3 bases are TGTGCCAGCAGCCCCGGTACAAAGACAGGGCTGATTACTAATGAAAAACTGTTTTTT. Amino acids: CASSPGTKTGLITNEKLFF. The chain recombines TRBV7-4 with TRBJ1-4, with 7 bases matching TRBD1. CDR3 size: 19 residues. Germline V gives CDR1 SGHVT, CDR2 SQSDAQ. The ends lost 5 bases at V and 2 bases at J; junction bases unmatched: 17.

This clone has only one observation. Other nucleotide sequences from this sample produce the same CDR3. The chain has TRBV2 and TRBJ2-1; 8 bases align to TRBD2. This CDR3 region has 16 residues. Germline-derived CDR1 and CDR2 are SNHLY and FYNNEI. Germline trimming cut 0 bases from V and 5 bases from J; bases unmatched to any gene: 6. The CDR3 reads CASSEAETSGDNEQFF. CDR3 nucleotide sequence: TGTGCCAGCAGTGAAGCAGAAACTAGCGGAGACAATGAGCAGTTCTTC. Complete variable domain (other parts from reference TRBV2 and TRBJ2-1): EPEVTQTPSHQVTQMGQEVILRCVPISNHLYFYWYRQILGQKVEFLVSFYNNEISEKSEIFDDQFSVERPDGSNFTLKIRSTKLEDSAMYFCASSEAETSGDNEQFFGPGTRLTVL.

The chain combines TRBV28 with TRBJ2-1; TRBD2 aligns across 8 bases. The CDR3 consists of 15 residues. Germline V lookup: CDR1 MDHEN, CDR2 SYDVKM. Trimming at V came to 11 bases and at J to 3 bases, leaving 12 bases not matched to a gene. CDR3 bases: TGTGCCTCAAAGGGGGTAGCGGGATACTACAATGAGCAGTTCTTC. Translated: CASKGVAGYYNEQFF.

V usage is TRBV6-5 and J usage is TRBJ2-3, with TRBD2 as a possible D gene (6 bases). The CDR3 loop spans 16 amino acids. The germline V gene encodes CDR1 MNHEY and CDR2 SVGAGI. Trimming left V 2 bases short and J 2 bases short, with 14 bases between. CDR3 sequence (DNA): TGTGCCAGCAGTTACGGGGTATTAGCGGACACAGATACGCAGTATTTT. Amino acids: CASSYGVLADTDTQYF.

V usage is TRBV7-6 and J usage is TRBJ1-4; the D is unclear. The V end lost 5 bases, the J end lost 8 bases, and 12 bases lay between the germline ends. In germline, CDR1 is SGHVS, CDR2 FNYEAQ. CDR3 length: 13 amino acids. The CDR3 reads CASSPRSGEKLFF. The DNA for the CDR3 is TGTGCCAGCAGCCCGAGGAGTGGGGAAAAACTGTTTTTT.

This clone was recorded once. This chain uses TRBV2 with TRBJ2-7; perhaps TRBD1 as D (5 bases). The CDR3 is made up of 12 amino acids. In germline, CDR1 is SNHLY, CDR2 FYNNEI. V shed 8 bases and J shed 6 bases, with 14 bases lying between them. CDR3 coding DNA: TGTGCCAGCGCCGCAGGGCAGGGCGAGCAGTACTTC. This sequence encodes CASAAGQGEQYF. Full variable domain (rest looked up from reference TRBV2 and TRBJ2-7): EPEVTQTPSHQVTQMGQEVILRCVPISNHLYFYWYRQILGQKVEFLVSFYNNEISEKSEIFDDQFSVERPDGSNFTLKIRSTKLEDSAMYFCASAAGQGEQYFGPGTRLTVT.

The chain carries TRBV5-1 and TRBJ1-2, with 8 bases aligning to TRBD1. The CDR3 covers 14 residues. The ends lost 4 bases at V and 2 bases at J; junction bases unmatched: 4. Germline V CDR1 and CDR2: SGHRS, YFSETQ. DNA of the CDR3: TGCGCCAGCAGCCCACGGACAGGGAACTATGGCTACACCTTC. It encodes CASSPRTGNYGYTF.

The sample holds one count of this clone. V is TRBV6-5 and J is TRBJ2-7; no reliable D call. The length of the CDR3 is 12 residues. V was trimmed by 11 bases and J by 1 base, leaving 12 bases between them. CDR1 and CDR2 (germline): MNHEY, SVGAGI. CDR3 DNA: TGTGCCTGCATCAGCGCTTCCTACGAGCAGTACTTC. Protein sequence: CACISASYEQYF.

The CDR3 spells CASSLDRSVSSANTEAFF. As DNA, the CDR3 is TGTGCCAGCAGCTTAGATCGGAGTGTATCCTCAGCGAACACTGAAGCTTTCTTT. The J gene is TRBJ1-1, the V gene TRBV11-2; no reliable D call. CDR1 SGHAT and CDR2 FQNNGV come from the germline V gene. This CDR3 has 18 amino acids. Trimming took off 0 bases at V and 1 base at J, with 18 bases between the two ends.

The J gene is TRBJ1-1, the V gene TRBV10-3; weak D call: TRBD1 (6 bases). Germline CDR1 reads ENHRY; CDR2 reads SYGVKD. V was clipped by 7 bases and J by 4 bases, with 16 bases between them. The CDR3 length is 14 residues. CDR3 DNA: TGTGCCATCACCCCCGGGGGGGCTGGCACTGAAGCTTTCTTT. Translated: CAITPGGAGTEAFF.

This chain uses TRBV4-3 with TRBJ1-4; 7 nucleotides agree with TRBD1. After removal of 1 base from V and 4 bases from J, the junction contained 3 bases not matched to a gene. CDR1 and CDR2 (germline): LGHNA, YSLEER. This CDR3 is 15 amino acids long. The DNA of the CDR3 is TGCGCCAGCAGCCAAGTTGGGACAGATAATGAAAAACTGTTTTTT. Protein: CASSQVGTDNEKLFF.

This chain uses TRBV2 with TRBJ2-5, with D possibly matching TRBD1 (6 bases). The germline gives CDR1 SNHLY, CDR2 FYNNEI. V was trimmed by 2 bases and J by 3 bases, leaving 19 bases between them. The CDR3 is 17 residues long. DNA for the CDR3: TGTGCCAGCAGTGAAATGTCACCCGGGACAACGAAAGAGACCCAGTACTTC. It specifies CASSEMSPGTTKETQYF.